The T cell receptor (beta chain) described here comes from a study of blood T cell repertoires in COVID-19. Study as a whole: COVID-19 samples, acute and convalescent, were from the United States, Italy and Spain. PBMCs, B-cell-depleted T cells, or T cells provided the cDNA or gDNA that made up the material.

Per the study methods: From reference gene primer amplification, estimates of nucleated cell counts were derived. Profiling relied on immunoSEQ multiplex PCR, and the TCRdb table lists in-frame clones only, not all of them. D and trimming were read from the DNA, whereas the V and J calls and clone size are those reported in that table. The sample lists approximately 210,000 clones; around nine tenths were seen once. V was pared by 5 bases and J by 3 bases, with 10 bases between. The CDR3 contains 13 residues. The germline V gene encodes CDR1 MNHEY and CDR2 SVGAGI. The sequence was collected from a woman in her thirties or forties with acute or convalescent COVID-19. Input material: peripheral blood. V and J are TRBV6-5 and TRBJ1-2, with D perhaps matching TRBD1 (6 bases). CDR3 sequence: CASSPQGYYGYTF. In nucleotides, the CDR3 is TGTGCCAGCAGTCCCCAGGGGTACTATGGCTACACCTTC.